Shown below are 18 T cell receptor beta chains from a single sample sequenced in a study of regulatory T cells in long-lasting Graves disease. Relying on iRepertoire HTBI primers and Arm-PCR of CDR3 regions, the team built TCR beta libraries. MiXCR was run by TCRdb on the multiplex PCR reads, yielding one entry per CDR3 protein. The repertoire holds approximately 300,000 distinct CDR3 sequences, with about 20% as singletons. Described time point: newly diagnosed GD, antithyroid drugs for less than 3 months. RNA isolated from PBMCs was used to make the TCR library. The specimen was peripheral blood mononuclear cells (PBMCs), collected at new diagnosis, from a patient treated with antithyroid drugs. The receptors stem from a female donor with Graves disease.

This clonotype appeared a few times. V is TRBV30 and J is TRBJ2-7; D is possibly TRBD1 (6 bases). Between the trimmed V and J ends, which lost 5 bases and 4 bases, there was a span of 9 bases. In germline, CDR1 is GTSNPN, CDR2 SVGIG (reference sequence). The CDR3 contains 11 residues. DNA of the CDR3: TGTGCCTGGGGGGGCGGGTACGAGCAGTACTTC. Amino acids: CAWGGGYEQYF.

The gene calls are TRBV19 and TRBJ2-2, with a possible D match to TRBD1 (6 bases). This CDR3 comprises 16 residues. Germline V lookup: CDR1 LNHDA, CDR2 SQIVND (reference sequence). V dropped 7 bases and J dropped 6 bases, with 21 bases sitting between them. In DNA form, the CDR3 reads TGTGCCAGTATGATCCGCCGGACAGTAGGGCCCGGGGAGCTGTTTTTT. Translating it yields CASMIRRTVGPGELFF. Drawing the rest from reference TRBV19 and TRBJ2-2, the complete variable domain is DGGITQSPKYLFRKEGQNVTLSCEQNLNHDAMYWYRQDPGQGLRLIYYSQIVNDFQKGDIAEGYSVSREKKESFPLTVTSAQKNPTAFYLCASMIRRTVGPGELFFGEGSRLTVL.

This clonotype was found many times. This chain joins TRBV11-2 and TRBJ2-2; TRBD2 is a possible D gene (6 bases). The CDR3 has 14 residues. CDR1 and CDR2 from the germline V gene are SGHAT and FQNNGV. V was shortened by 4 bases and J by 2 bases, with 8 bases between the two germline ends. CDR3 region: CASSSGTNTGELFF. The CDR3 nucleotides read TGTGCCAGCAGCTCCGGGACTAACACCGGGGAGCTGTTTTTT.

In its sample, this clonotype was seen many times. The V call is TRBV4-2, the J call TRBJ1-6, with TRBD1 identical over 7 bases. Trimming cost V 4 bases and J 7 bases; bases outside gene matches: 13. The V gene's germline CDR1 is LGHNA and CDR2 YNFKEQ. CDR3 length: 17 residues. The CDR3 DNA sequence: TGTGCCAGCAGCCCACTGGGACGACAGGGCCAAAATTCACCCCTCCACTTT. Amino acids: CASSPLGRQGQNSPLHF.

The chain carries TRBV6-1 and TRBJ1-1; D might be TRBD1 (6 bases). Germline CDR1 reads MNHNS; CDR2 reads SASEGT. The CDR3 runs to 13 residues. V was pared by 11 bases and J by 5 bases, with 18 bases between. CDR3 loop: CACRGGAGTEAFF. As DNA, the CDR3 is TGTGCCTGTCGGGGGGGCGCGGGAACTGAAGCTTTCTTT.

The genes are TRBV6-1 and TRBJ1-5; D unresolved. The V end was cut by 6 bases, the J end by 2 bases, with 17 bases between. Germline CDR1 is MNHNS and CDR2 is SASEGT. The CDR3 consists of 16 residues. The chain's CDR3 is CASSSKAGSGNQPQHF. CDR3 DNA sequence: TGTGCCAGCAGCTCAAAAGCAGGCTCAGGCAATCAGCCCCAGCATTTT.

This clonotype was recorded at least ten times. This CDR3 reads CASSQEGEGQGVLYNEQFF. The CDR3 DNA reads TGTGCCAGCAGCCAAGAAGGCGAGGGGCAGGGGGTCCTCTACAATGAGCAGTTCTTC. V gene TRBV3-1 combines with J gene TRBJ2-1; 7 bases agree with TRBD1. CDR1 is LGHDT and CDR2 is YNNKEL in the germline V gene (reference sequence). The CDR3 extends over 19 amino acids. Unmatched junction bases numbered 14, after V lost 0 bases and J lost 3 bases.

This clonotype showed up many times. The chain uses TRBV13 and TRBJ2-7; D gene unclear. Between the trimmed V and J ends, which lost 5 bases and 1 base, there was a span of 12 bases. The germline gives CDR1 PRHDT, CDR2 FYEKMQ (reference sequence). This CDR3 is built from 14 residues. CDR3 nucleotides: TGTGCCAGCAGCCGAAGGGTCCTATCCTACGAGCAGTACTTC. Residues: CASSRRVLSYEQYF.

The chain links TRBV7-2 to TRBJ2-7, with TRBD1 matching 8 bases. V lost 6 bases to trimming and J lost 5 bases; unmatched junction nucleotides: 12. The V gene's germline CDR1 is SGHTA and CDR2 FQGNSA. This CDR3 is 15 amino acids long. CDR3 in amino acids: CASSPTGTGFDEQYF. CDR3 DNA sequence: TGTGCCAGCAGTCCGACCGGGACAGGATTCGACGAGCAGTACTTC.

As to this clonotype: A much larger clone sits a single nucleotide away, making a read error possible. In DNA form, the CDR3 reads TGTGCCAGCAGCACTAGCGGTACCTACAATGAGCAGTACTTC. Its protein product is CASSTSGTYNEQYF. J is TRBJ2-5 and V is TRBV7-3; 8 positions match TRBD2. Trimming removed 5 bases from V and 11 bases from J; junction bases left unmatched: 13. Germline CDR1 SGHTA, CDR2 FQGTGA. CDR3 size: 14 residues.

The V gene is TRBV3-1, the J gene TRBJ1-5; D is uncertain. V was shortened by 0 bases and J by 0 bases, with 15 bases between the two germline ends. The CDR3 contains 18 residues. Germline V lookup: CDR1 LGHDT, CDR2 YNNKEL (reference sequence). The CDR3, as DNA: TGTGCCAGCAGCCAAGATCCCAGGACGGGCTATAGCAATCAGCCCCAGCATTTT. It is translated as CASSQDPRTGYSNQPQHF.

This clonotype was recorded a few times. The CDR3 spells CSVPNPSSGSLSYNEQFF. The CDR3 nucleotides are TGCAGCGTCCCCAACCCCTCTAGCGGGAGCCTCTCCTACAATGAGCAGTTCTTC. This sequence joins TRBV29-1 and TRBJ2-1; 10 bases map to TRBD2. This CDR3 has 18 amino acids. V lost 6 bases to trimming and J lost 0 bases; unmatched junction nucleotides: 14. In germline, CDR1 is SQVTM, CDR2 ANQGSEA.

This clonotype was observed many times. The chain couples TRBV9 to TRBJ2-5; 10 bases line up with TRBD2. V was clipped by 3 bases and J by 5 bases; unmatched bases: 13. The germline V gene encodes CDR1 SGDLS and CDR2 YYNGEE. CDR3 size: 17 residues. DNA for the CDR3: TGTGCCAGCAGCGCGGGGGAGAGCGGGAGGGCAAGGGAGACCCAGTACTTC. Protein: CASSAGESGRARETQYF.

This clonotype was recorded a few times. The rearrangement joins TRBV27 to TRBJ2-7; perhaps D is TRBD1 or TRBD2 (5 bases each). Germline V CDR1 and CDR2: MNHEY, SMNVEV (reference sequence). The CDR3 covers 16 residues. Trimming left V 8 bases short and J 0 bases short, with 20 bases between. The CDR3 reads CASAPGAGPSSYEQYF. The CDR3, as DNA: TGTGCCAGCGCCCCCGGGGCAGGGCCCAGCTCCTACGAGCAGTACTTC.

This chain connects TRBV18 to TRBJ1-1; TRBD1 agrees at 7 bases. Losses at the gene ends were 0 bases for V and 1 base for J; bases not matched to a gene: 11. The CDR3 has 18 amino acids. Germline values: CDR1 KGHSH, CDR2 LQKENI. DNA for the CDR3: TGTGCCAGCTCACCACCGGGGCGGCAGGGGGTTAGGAACACTGAAGCTTTCTTT. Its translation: CASSPPGRQGVRNTEAFF.

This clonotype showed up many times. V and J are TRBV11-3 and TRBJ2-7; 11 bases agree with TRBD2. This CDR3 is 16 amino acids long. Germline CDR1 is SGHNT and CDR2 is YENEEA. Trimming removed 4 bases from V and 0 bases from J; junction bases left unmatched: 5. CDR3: CASSSPGLAVSYEQYF. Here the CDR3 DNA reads TGTGCCAGCAGCTCGCCGGGACTAGCGGTCTCCTACGAGCAGTACTTC. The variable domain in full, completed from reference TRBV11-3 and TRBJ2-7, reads EAGVVQSPRYKIIEKKQPVAFWCNPISGHNTLYWYLQNLGQGPELLIRYENEEAVDDSQLPKDRFSAERLKGVDSTLKIQPAELGDSAVYLCASSSPGLAVSYEQYFGPGTRLTVT.

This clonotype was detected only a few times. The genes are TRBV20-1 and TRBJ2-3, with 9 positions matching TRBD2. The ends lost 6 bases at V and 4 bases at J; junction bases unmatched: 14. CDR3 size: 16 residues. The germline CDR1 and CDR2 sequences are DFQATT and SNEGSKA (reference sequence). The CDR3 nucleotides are TGCAGTGCATCCCCCGCAGCGGGAGGCGGGGCAGATACGCAGTATTTT. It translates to CSASPAAGGGADTQYF.

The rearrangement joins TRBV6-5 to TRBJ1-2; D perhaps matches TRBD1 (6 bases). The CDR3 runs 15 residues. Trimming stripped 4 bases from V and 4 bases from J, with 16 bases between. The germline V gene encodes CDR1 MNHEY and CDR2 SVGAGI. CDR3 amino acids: CASSSRQAALYGYTF. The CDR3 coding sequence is TGTGCCAGCAGTTCCAGACAGGCCGCCCTCTATGGCTACACCTTC.